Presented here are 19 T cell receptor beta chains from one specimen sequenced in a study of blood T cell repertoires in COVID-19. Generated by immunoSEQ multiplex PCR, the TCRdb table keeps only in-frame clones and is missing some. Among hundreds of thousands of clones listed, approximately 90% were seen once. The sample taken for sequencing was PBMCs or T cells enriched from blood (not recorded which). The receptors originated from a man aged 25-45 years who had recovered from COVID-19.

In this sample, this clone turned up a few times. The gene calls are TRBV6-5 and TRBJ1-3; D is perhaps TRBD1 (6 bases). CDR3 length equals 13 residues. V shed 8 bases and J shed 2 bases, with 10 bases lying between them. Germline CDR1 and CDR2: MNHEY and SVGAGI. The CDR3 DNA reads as TGTGCCAGCCGAAGGACAGCTGGAAACACCATATATTTT. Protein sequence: CASRRTAGNTIYF.

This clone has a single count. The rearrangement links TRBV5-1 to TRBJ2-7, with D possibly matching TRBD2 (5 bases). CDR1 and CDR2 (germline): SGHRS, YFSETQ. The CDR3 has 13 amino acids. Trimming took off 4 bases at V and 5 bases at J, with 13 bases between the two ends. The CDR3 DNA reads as TGCGCCAGCAGCAGGCTAGCCAGGCACGAGCAGTACTTC. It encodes CASSRLARHEQYF.

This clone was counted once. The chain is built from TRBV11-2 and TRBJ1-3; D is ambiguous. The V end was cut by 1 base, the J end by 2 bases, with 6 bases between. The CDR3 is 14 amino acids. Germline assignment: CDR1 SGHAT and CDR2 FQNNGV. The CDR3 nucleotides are TGTGCCAGCAGCTTAGCCGTTACTGGAAACACCATATATTTT. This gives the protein CASSLAVTGNTIYF. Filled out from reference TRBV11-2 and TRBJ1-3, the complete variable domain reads EAGVAQSPRYKIIEKRQSVAFWCNPISGHATLYWYQQILGQGPKLLIQFQNNGVVDDSQLPKDRFSAERLKGVDSTLKIQPAKLEDSAVYLCASSLAVTGNTIYFGEGSWLTVV.

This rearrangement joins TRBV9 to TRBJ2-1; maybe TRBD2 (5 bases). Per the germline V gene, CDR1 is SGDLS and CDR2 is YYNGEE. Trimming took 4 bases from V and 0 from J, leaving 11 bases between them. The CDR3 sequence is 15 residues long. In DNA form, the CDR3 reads TGTGCCAGCAGCTTGATGGGAGACTCCTACAATGAGCAGTTCTTC. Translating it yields CASSLMGDSYNEQFF.

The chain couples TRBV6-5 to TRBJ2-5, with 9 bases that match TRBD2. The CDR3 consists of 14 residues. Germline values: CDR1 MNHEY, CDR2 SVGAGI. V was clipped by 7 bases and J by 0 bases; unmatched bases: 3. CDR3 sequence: CASTAGGNQETQYF. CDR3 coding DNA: TGTGCCAGCACGGCGGGAGGGAACCAAGAGACCCAGTACTTC.

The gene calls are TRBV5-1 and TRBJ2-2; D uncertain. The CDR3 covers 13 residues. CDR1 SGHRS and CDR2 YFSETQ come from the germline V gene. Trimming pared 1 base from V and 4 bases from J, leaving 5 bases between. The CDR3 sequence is CASSLSRTGELFF. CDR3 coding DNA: TGCGCCAGCAGCTTGAGCCGCACCGGGGAGCTGTTTTTT. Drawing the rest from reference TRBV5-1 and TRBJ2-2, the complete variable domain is KAGVTQTPRYLIKTRGQQVTLSCSPISGHRSVSWYQQTPGQGLQFLFEYFSETQRNKGNFPGRFSGRQFSNSRSEMNVSTLELGDSALYLCASSLSRTGELFFGEGSRLTVL.

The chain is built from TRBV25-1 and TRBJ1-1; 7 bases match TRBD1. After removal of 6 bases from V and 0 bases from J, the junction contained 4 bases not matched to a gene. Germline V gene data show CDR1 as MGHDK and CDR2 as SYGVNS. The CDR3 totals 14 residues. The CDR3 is CASRETGLNTEAFF. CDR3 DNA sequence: TGTGCCAGCAGGGAGACAGGGCTGAACACTGAAGCTTTCTTT.

Written as DNA, the CDR3 is TGTGCCAGCAGTGAAGAGACAGGGGGCTTGGAGACCCAGTACTTC. This sequence encodes CASSEETGGLETQYF. The V gene is TRBV2, the J gene TRBJ2-5; 10 bases are shared with TRBD1. CDR1 and CDR2 (germline): SNHLY, FYNNEI. Trimming took 1 base from V and 5 from J; bases not matched to a gene: 4. The CDR3 consists of 15 residues.

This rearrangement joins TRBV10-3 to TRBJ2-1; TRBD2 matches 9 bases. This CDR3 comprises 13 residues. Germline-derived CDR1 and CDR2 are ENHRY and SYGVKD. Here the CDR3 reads CAQSGLASDEQFF. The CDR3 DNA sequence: TGTGCGCAATCGGGACTAGCTTCTGATGAGCAGTTCTTC.

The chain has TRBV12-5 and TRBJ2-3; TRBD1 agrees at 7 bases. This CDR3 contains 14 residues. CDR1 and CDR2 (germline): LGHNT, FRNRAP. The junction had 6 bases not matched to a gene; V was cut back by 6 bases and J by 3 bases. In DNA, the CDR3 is TGTGCTAGTGGAGGGGGCGGCGGTACAGATACGCAGTATTTT. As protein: CASGGGGGTDTQYF.

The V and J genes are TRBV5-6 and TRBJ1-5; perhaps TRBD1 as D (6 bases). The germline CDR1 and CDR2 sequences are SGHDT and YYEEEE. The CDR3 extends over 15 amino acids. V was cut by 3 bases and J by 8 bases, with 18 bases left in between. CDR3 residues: CASSYLDRPSEPQHF. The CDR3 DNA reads TGTGCCAGCAGCTACCTGGACAGACCCAGTGAGCCCCAGCATTTT.

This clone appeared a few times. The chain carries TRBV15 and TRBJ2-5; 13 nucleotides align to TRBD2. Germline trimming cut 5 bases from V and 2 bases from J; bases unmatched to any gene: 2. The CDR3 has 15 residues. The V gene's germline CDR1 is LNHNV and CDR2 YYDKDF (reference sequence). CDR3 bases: TGTGCCACCAGCTTGGGACTAGCGGGACAAGAGACCCAGTACTTC. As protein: CATSLGLAGQETQYF.

The CDR3 is CASSNQRGETQYF. The CDR3 DNA is TGTGCCAGTAGTAACCAGCGAGGAGAGACCCAGTACTTC. The V gene is TRBV19, the J gene TRBJ2-5; no clear D. CDR1 LNHDA and CDR2 SQIVND come from the germline V gene (reference sequence). This CDR3 comprises 13 residues. Trimming pared 4 bases from V and 4 bases from J, leaving 10 bases between. Drawing the rest from reference TRBV19 and TRBJ2-5, the complete variable domain is DGGITQSPKYLFRKEGQNVTLSCEQNLNHDAMYWYRQDPGQGLRLIYYSQIVNDFQKGDIAEGYSVSREKKESFPLTVTSAQKNPTAFYLCASSNQRGETQYFGPGTRLLVL.

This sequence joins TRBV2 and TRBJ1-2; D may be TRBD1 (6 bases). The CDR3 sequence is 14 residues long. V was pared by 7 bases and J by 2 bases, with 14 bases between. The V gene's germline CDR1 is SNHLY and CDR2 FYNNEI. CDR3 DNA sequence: TGTGCCAGCAACCCGGACAGTAGAAACTATGGCTACACCTTC. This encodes CASNPDSRNYGYTF.

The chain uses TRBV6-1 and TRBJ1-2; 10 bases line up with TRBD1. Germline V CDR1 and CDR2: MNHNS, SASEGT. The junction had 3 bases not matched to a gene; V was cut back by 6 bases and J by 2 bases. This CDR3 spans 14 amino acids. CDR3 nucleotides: TGTGCCAGCAGGCGGGACAGGGGCAACTATGGCTACACCTTC. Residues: CASRRDRGNYGYTF.

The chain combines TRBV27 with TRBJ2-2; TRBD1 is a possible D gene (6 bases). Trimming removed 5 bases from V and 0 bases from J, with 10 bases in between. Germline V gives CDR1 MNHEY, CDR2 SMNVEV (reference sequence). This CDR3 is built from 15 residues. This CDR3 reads CASSHGTTNTGELFF. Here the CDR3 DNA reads TGTGCCAGCAGTCATGGGACAACGAACACCGGGGAGCTGTTTTTT.

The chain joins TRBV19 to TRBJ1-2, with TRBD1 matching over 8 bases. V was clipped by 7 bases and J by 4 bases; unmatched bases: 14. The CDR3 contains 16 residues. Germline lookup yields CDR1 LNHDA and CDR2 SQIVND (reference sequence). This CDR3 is CASKPDRVARGYGYTF. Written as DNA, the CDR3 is TGTGCCAGTAAACCGGACAGGGTAGCCCGTGGCTATGGCTACACCTTC.

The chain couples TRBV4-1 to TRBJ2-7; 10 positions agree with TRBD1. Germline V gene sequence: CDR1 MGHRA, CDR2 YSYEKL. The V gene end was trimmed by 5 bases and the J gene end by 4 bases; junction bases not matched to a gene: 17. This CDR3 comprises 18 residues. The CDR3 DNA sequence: TGCGCCAGCAGCTACCGTATACCGGCCGGGACAGGGGTTTACGAGCAGTACTTC. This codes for CASSYRIPAGTGVYEQYF.

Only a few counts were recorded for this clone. CDR3 sequence: CATSDSGTGYQETQYF. For the CDR3, the DNA is TGTGCCACCAGTGATTCCGGGACAGGGTACCAAGAGACCCAGTACTTC. The chain recombines TRBV24-1 with TRBJ2-5; 9 bases are a match to TRBD1. CDR3 size: 16 residues. J lost 0 bases, V lost 2 bases, and 3 bases had no gene match. Germline assignment: CDR1 KGHDR and CDR2 SFDVKD.